This T cell receptor beta chain was captured in a study of blood T cell repertoires in COVID-19. For the study at large: Sources were T cells, B-cell-depleted T cells, or PBMCs; the material itself was cDNA or gDNA.

Participants classified as exposed had met a COVID-19 case within 2 weeks before study entry. V lost 0 bases to trimming and J lost 4 bases, with 12 bases between them. The V gene's germline CDR1 is LNHNV and CDR2 YYDKDF (reference sequence). CDR3 size: 16 residues. Some clones are missing from TCRdb's copy, which holds only in-frame ones; the method was immunoSEQ multiplex PCR. This sample has about 320,000 clones, with approximately 91% found just once. This clone has only a few counts. The receptor was derived from a woman in her thirties who had been exposed to COVID-19. Specimen: PBMCs or T cells enriched from blood (not recorded which). The chain employs TRBV15 and TRBJ1-4, with D maybe TRBD1 (5 bases). In nucleotides, the CDR3 is TGTGCCACCAGCAGAGATCGCGACAGCTATAATGAAAAACTGTTTTTT. As protein: CATSRDRDSYNEKLFF.